Listed here are 9 T cell receptor beta chains from one sample, sequenced in a study of blood T cell repertoires in COVID-19. The table came from immunoSEQ multiplex PCR; TCRdb's copy has only in-frame clones and leaves some out. This table has approximately 210,000 clones, 86% appearing once. Sequenced input: peripheral blood. The receptors here all came from a young man who had recovered from COVID-19.

The chain combines TRBV4-2 with TRBJ2-3, with a possible D match to TRBD2 (7 bases). V lost 5 bases and J 0 bases, leaving 21 bases between the germline ends. CDR1 is LGHNA and CDR2 is YNFKEQ in the germline V gene. The CDR3 extends over 18 amino acids. CDR3 bases: TGTGCCAGCAGCAAATCCCTTCTACGGGGGGCTAGCACAGATACGCAGTATTTT. It translates to CASSKSLLRGASTDTQYF.

The rearrangement uses TRBV10-1 and TRBJ2-2, with a tentative D call TRBD2 (7 bases). Trimming left V 9 bases short and J 0 bases short, with 14 bases between. This CDR3 spans 15 amino acids. Looked up from germline, CDR1 is WNHNN and CDR2 is SYGVQD (reference sequence). For the CDR3, the DNA is TGCGCCAGTAAGAAGGGGGGGCCGAACACCGGGGAGCTGTTTTTT. This sequence encodes CASKKGGPNTGELFF.

This clone has just one count. The CDR3 nucleotides read TGTGCCAGCAGCCGCCAGGGGGCTTCAGATACGCAGTATTTT. It is translated as CASSRQGASDTQYF. The chain carries TRBV5-6 and TRBJ2-3; TRBD1 matches 8 bases. J was trimmed by 4 bases and V by 4 bases; bases with no gene match: 5. CDR1 and CDR2 (germline): SGHDT, YYEEEE. CDR3 size: 14 residues.

V and J are TRBV7-2 and TRBJ1-1; D unclear. This CDR3 spans 14 amino acids. Deletions cut 4 bases from V and 0 bases from J, with 9 bases between. Per the germline V gene, CDR1 is SGHTA and CDR2 is FQGNSA. The CDR3 DNA is TGTGCCAGCAGCTGGGCAGCTTTGAACACTGAAGCTTTCTTT. Translating gives CASSWAALNTEAFF.

The chain links TRBV11-2 to TRBJ2-5; D might be TRBD1 (6 bases). CDR3 length: 13 residues. CDR1 is SGHAT and CDR2 is FQNNGV in the germline V gene. The ends were cut back, 4 bases at V and 5 bases at J, with 11 bases in the middle. The CDR3 protein is CASSSADRETQYF. CDR3 DNA: TGTGCCAGCAGCTCAGCCGACAGGGAGACCCAGTACTTC.

The V and J genes are TRBV29-1 and TRBJ1-2; TRBD1 matches at 10 bases. Germline V gene lookup returns CDR1 SQVTM and CDR2 ANQGSEA. The CDR3 runs to 12 residues. Here the CDR3 reads CIVMDRGYGYTF. Here the CDR3 DNA reads TGCATCGTCATGGACAGGGGGTATGGCTACACCTTC. Based on the CDR3 plus reference TRBV29-1 and TRBJ1-2, the full variable domain is SAVISQKPSRDICQRGTSLTIQCQVDSQVTMMFWYRQQPGQSLTLIATANQGSEATYESGFVIDKFPISRPNLTFSTLTVSNMSPEDSSIYLCIVMDRGYGYTFGSGTRLTVV.

The V gene is TRBV10-3, the J gene TRBJ2-1; D not certain. Germline V gene lookup returns CDR1 ENHRY and CDR2 SYGVKD. V lost 2 bases, J lost 9 bases, and 8 bases lay in between. The CDR3 length is 12 residues. DNA for the CDR3: TGTGCCATCAGTGAGGCAGAGGTTGAGCAGTTCTTC. This translates into CAISEAEVEQFF.

The V gene is TRBV5-1, the J gene TRBJ1-3; 7 nucleotides align to TRBD1. Germline CDR1 reads SGHRS; CDR2 reads YFSETQ. The CDR3 sequence is 14 residues long. The V and J ends lost 4 bases and 2 bases, in that order; junction bases with no gene match: 3. The CDR3 DNA sequence: TGCGCCAGCAGCGCTGGGACAGCTGGAAACACCATATATTTT. It codes for CASSAGTAGNTIYF.

CDR3: CASSLITGKRNEQFF. CDR3 bases: TGTGCCAGCAGCTTGATTACAGGGAAGAGGAATGAGCAGTTCTTC. This chain connects TRBV5-4 to TRBJ2-1; weak D call: TRBD1 (6 bases). CDR1 and CDR2 from the germline V gene are SGHNT and YYREEE (reference sequence). The CDR3 length is 15 residues. V lost 1 base and J 7 bases, leaving 15 bases between the germline ends. Supplemented by reference TRBV5-4 and TRBJ2-1, the full variable domain reads ETGVTQSPTHLIKTRGQQVTLRCSSQSGHNTVSWYQQALGQGPQFIFQYYREEENGRGNFPPRFSGLQFPNYSSELNVNALELDDSALYLCASSLITGKRNEQFFGPGTRLTVL.